Below, 16 T cell receptor beta chains from the same sample are listed, as sequenced in a study of technical replicates of blood from a few donors. Measured with immunoSEQ multiplex PCR; TCRdb has only the in-frame clones, and not every one. The table includes about 80,000 clones, roughly 94% detected once. The sample taken for sequencing was T cells isolated from PBMCs. Receptors originate from a human donor in good health.

The gene calls are TRBV5-6 and TRBJ1-1; D gene ambiguous. V gave up 4 bases and J gave up 4 bases, with 11 bases separating them. Germline V gene lookup returns CDR1 SGHDT and CDR2 YYEEEE. The CDR3 has 13 residues. CDR3 protein: CASSPAPGTEAFF. CDR3 bases: TGTGCCAGCAGCCCGGCGCCGGGCACTGAAGCTTTCTTT.

The rearrangement uses TRBV19 and TRBJ1-5; 8 bases agree with TRBD1. With V trimmed by 8 bases and J by 2 bases, 8 bases remained unmatched. Germline values: CDR1 LNHDA, CDR2 SQIVND (reference sequence). The CDR3 has 15 residues. The CDR3 loop reads CASSQGASGNQPQHF. The DNA of the CDR3 is TGTGCCAGTTCCCAGGGGGCCTCAGGCAATCAGCCCCAGCATTTT.

The V and J genes are TRBV4-3 and TRBJ2-2; D not certain. Trimming stripped 3 bases from V and 6 bases from J, with 8 bases between. The CDR3 loop spans 13 amino acids. CDR1 LGHNA and CDR2 YSLEER come from the germline V gene. This CDR3 reads CASSHYSSGELFF. The CDR3, as DNA: TGCGCCAGCAGCCATTACAGTTCCGGGGAGCTGTTTTTT.

The V and J genes are TRBV19 and TRBJ2-7, with a tentative D call TRBD2 (5 bases). This CDR3 has 13 amino acids. CDR1 and CDR2 (germline): LNHDA, SQIVND (reference sequence). The germline V and J ends were trimmed by 8 bases and 0 bases, with 11 bases remaining between them. This CDR3 is CASLDLSSYEQYF. The CDR3 coding sequence is TGTGCCAGTCTGGACTTGAGCTCCTACGAGCAGTACTTC. Full variable domain (missing parts from reference TRBV19 and TRBJ2-7): DGGITQSPKYLFRKEGQNVTLSCEQNLNHDAMYWYRQDPGQGLRLIYYSQIVNDFQKGDIAEGYSVSREKKESFPLTVTSAQKNPTAFYLCASLDLSSYEQYFGPGTRLTVT.

V and J are TRBV5-6 and TRBJ1-5; D not resolved. Germline V CDR1 and CDR2: SGHDT, YYEEEE. V was shortened by 2 bases and J by 7 bases, with 7 bases between the two germline ends. The CDR3 loop spans 12 amino acids. CDR3 in DNA: TGTGCCAGCAGCTTATTCGGGCAGCCCCAGCATTTT. It yields the protein CASSLFGQPQHF.

The chain is built from TRBV7-2 and TRBJ2-7; 11 positions agree with TRBD2. Germline lookup yields CDR1 SGHTA and CDR2 FQGNSA. The V segment lost 2 bases and the J segment 2 bases; nucleotides outside the gene matches: 5. This CDR3 is 16 amino acids long. CDR3 DNA sequence: TGTGCCAGCAGCTTAAATTTAGCGGGAGGGCCCTACGAGCAGTACTTC. Amino acid sequence: CASSLNLAGGPYEQYF.

V usage is TRBV5-1 and J usage is TRBJ2-1; the D gene is possibly TRBD1 (6 bases). CDR3 length: 13 amino acids. V was clipped by 0 bases and J by 10 bases, with 11 bases between them. Per the germline V gene, CDR1 is SGHRS and CDR2 is YFSETQ. CDR3 in DNA: TGCGCCAGCAGCTTGGAACAGGGCATGGAGCAGTTCTTC. Translating it yields CASSLEQGMEQFF.

This clone occurred once. The sample holds other DNA sequences that translate to the same CDR3. The rearrangement links TRBV6-5 to TRBJ2-2; D remains unclear. The length of the CDR3 is 13 residues. CDR1 and CDR2 from the germline V gene are MNHEY and SVGAGI. Trimming pared 8 bases from V and 3 bases from J, leaving 10 bases between. The CDR3 region is CASGPGDTGELFF. The CDR3 region has the DNA TGTGCCAGCGGTCCCGGAGACACCGGGGAGCTGTTTTTT.

V gene TRBV7-2 combines with J gene TRBJ2-1, with TRBD1 matching over 10 bases. The CDR3 totals 13 residues. V dropped 5 bases and J dropped 9; count of bases not matched to a gene: 4. Germline V gene lookup returns CDR1 SGHTA and CDR2 FQGNSA. The CDR3 spells CASSPGQGGEQFF. The CDR3 DNA sequence: TGTGCCAGCAGCCCAGGACAGGGGGGTGAGCAGTTCTTC.

V gene TRBV7-3 combines with J gene TRBJ1-2; a weak D match, TRBD1 (5 bases). This CDR3 is 13 amino acids long. Germline V gene sequence: CDR1 SGHTA, CDR2 FQGTGA. V was cut by 3 bases and J by 4 bases, with 9 bases left in between. CDR3 in amino acids: CASSFAGFYGYTF. CDR3 sequence (DNA): TGTGCCAGCAGCTTCGCAGGGTTCTATGGCTACACCTTC. The whole variable domain, filled in from reference TRBV7-3 and TRBJ1-2, reads GAGVSQTPSNKVTEKGKYVELRCDPISGHTALYWYRQSLGQGPEFLIYFQGTGAADDSGLPNDRFFAVRPEGSVSTLKIQRTERGDSAVYLCASSFAGFYGYTFGSGTRLTVV.

The rearrangement joins TRBV28 to TRBJ2-7, with D tentatively TRBD1 (6 bases). The V gene's germline CDR1 is MDHEN and CDR2 SYDVKM. Trimming stripped 4 bases from V and 1 base from J, with 11 bases between. The CDR3 consists of 14 residues. CDR3 nucleotide sequence: TGTGCCAGCAGTTCCCCGGGACAATCCTACGAGCAGTACTTC. It is translated as CASSSPGQSYEQYF.

The chain has TRBV4-1 and TRBJ2-7, with a weak D call TRBD1 (7 bases). The V end lost 4 bases, the J end lost 2 bases, and 21 bases lay between the germline ends. This CDR3 is built from 17 residues. Germline V gene sequence: CDR1 MGHRA, CDR2 YSYEKL. CDR3 nucleotide sequence: TGCGCCAGCAGCCCCCGGCCGGAGGGGGCCATCGCCTACGAGCAGTACTTC. Translation: CASSPRPEGAIAYEQYF.

The V and J genes are TRBV2 and TRBJ1-3, with D possibly being TRBD1 (5 bases). The CDR3 loop spans 12 amino acids. The ends were cut back, 7 bases at V and 7 bases at J, with 11 bases in the middle. Germline CDR1 is SNHLY and CDR2 is FYNNEI. Here the CDR3 DNA reads TGTGCCAGCACCAATCAGGGCAACACCATATATTTT. Translation gives CASTNQGNTIYF.

The chain employs TRBV5-1 and TRBJ2-3; 9 bases are shared with TRBD2. V shed 4 bases, J shed 2 bases, and the junction held 8 bases outside the gene matches. CDR1 and CDR2 from the germline V gene are SGHRS and YFSETQ. CDR3 size: 16 residues. CDR3 sequence (DNA): TGCGCCAGCAGCCTCCGACTAGCGGAGAACACAGATACGCAGTATTTT. Translating it yields CASSLRLAENTDTQYF.

This chain links TRBV6-5 with TRBJ1-1, with TRBD1 matching 8 bases. From germline, CDR1 is MNHEY and CDR2 SVGAGI. The CDR3 runs to 16 residues. J lost 6 bases, V lost 2 bases, and 11 bases had no gene match. The CDR3 DNA reads TGTGCCAGCAGTTACCGACAGGGGATGCGGCACGCTGAAGCTTTCTTT. It is translated as CASSYRQGMRHAEAFF.

The rearrangement links TRBV9 to TRBJ1-2; TRBD1 is a possible D gene (6 bases). The V gene's germline CDR1 is SGDLS and CDR2 YYNGEE. The CDR3 has 14 amino acids. Trimming stripped 0 bases from V and 6 bases from J, with 12 bases between. CDR3: CASSVALTGNGYTF. CDR3 coding DNA: TGTGCCAGCAGCGTAGCCCTTACAGGGAATGGCTACACCTTC.